Listed here are 21 T cell receptor beta chains from one sample, sequenced in a study of T cells in Graves' hyperthyroidism and ophthalmopathy. Amplification of TCR beta CDR3 regions was performed using RNA transcripts as template. Primed by the HTBI set, a first-round RT-PCR was run on the TCR CDR3. TCRdb reprocessed the multiplex PCR reads via MiXCR and lists one record per CDR3 protein. This sample has under 450,000 distinct CDR3 sequences, with 15% to 17% found just once. Input material: blood. The receptors shown here come from a woman between 18 and 30 years old with Graves' hyperthyroidism.

This clonotype appeared a few times. The chain uses TRBV20-1 and TRBJ2-4; 7 nucleotides align to TRBD1. With V trimmed by 8 bases and J by 6 bases, 13 bases remained unmatched. The CDR3 consists of 14 residues. Germline V gene sequence: CDR1 DFQATT, CDR2 SNEGSKA (reference sequence). CDR3 residues: CSTDRQAWGNIQYF. The CDR3 bases are TGCAGTACGGACAGGCAAGCTTGGGGAAACATTCAGTACTTC.

This clonotype was observed at least ten times. The V gene is TRBV5-4, the J gene TRBJ2-5; tentatively, D is TRBD1 (7 bases). In germline, CDR1 is SGHNT, CDR2 YYREEE (reference sequence). V was cut by 0 bases and J by 5 bases, with 14 bases left in between. This CDR3 spans 15 amino acids. The CDR3 is CASSLEQGRMETQYF. The CDR3 DNA follows: TGTGCCAGCAGCTTGGAACAGGGGAGGATGGAGACCCAGTACTTC.

This clonotype was counted between two and nine times. The chain couples TRBV5-1 to TRBJ2-2, with TRBD2 matching 10 bases. Germline V gene data show CDR1 as SGHRS and CDR2 as YFSETQ. Trimming at V came to 2 bases and at J to 4 bases, leaving 8 bases not matched to a gene. CDR3 size: 17 residues. CDR3 in DNA: TGCGCCAGCAGCTTTATTAAGCGGGGGGGCAGCACCGGGGAGCTGTTTTTT. As protein: CASSFIKRGGSTGELFF.

Only a few counts were recorded for this clonotype. This clone may be a read error of a much larger clone one base away. This CDR3 is CASSTGFNQPQHF. CDR3 in DNA: TGTGCCAGCAGTACAGGGTTCAATCAGCCCCAGCATTTT. This rearrangement joins TRBV2 to TRBJ1-5, with D perhaps TRBD1 (6 bases). CDR3 size: 13 residues. The germline gives CDR1 SNHLY, CDR2 FYNNEI. Trimming pared 5 bases from V and 3 bases from J, leaving 8 bases between. The full variable domain, its missing parts supplied by reference TRBV2 and TRBJ1-5, is EPEVTQTPSHQVTQMGQEVILRCVPISNHLYFYWYRQILGQKVEFLVSFYNNEISEKSEIFDDQFSVERPDGSNFTLKIRSTKLEDSAMYFCASSTGFNQPQHFGDGTRLSIL.

This clonotype was seen a few times. The J gene is TRBJ2-7, the V gene TRBV20-1; 11 nucleotides match TRBD2. The CDR3 sequence is 14 residues long. V lost 3 bases to trimming and J lost 3 bases; unmatched junction nucleotides: 4. The germline V gene has CDR1 DFQATT and CDR2 SNEGSKA (reference sequence). This CDR3 reads CSARGTSGRYEQYF. For the CDR3, the DNA is TGCAGTGCTAGGGGGACTAGCGGACGCTACGAGCAGTACTTC.

The rearrangement uses TRBV19 and TRBJ1-5, with D tentatively TRBD1 (5 bases). This CDR3 has 14 amino acids. Trimming took off 0 bases at V and 4 bases at J, with 7 bases between the two ends. Germline V gene sequence: CDR1 LNHDA, CDR2 SQIVND (reference sequence). CDR3: CASSIEAGNQPQHF. As DNA, the CDR3 is TGTGCCAGTAGTATAGAGGCAGGGAATCAGCCCCAGCATTTT. The entire variable domain, with the rest obtained from reference TRBV19 and TRBJ1-5, is as follows: DGGITQSPKYLFRKEGQNVTLSCEQNLNHDAMYWYRQDPGQGLRLIYYSQIVNDFQKGDIAEGYSVSREKKESFPLTVTSAQKNPTAFYLCASSIEAGNQPQHFGDGTRLSIL.

The chain couples TRBV5-4 to TRBJ1-2; D may be TRBD1 (5 bases). Germline V gives CDR1 SGHNT, CDR2 YYREEE (reference sequence). This CDR3 region has 15 residues. V dropped 3 bases and J dropped 2 bases, with 14 bases sitting between them. CDR3 nucleotide sequence: TGTGCCAGCAGCTCCCGGGACGGCCAAAACTATGGCTACACCTTC. Translation gives CASSSRDGQNYGYTF.

This clonotype has a count of ten or more. V usage is TRBV19 and J usage is TRBJ1-2; maybe TRBD1 (6 bases). CDR3 length: 15 residues. Germline CDR1 LNHDA, CDR2 SQIVND (reference sequence). Trimming cost V 5 bases and J 3 bases, with 16 bases left between them. The CDR3 nucleotides are TGTGCCAGTAGTTCGGGGGGCAGGTTGGACTATGGCTACACCTTC. It specifies CASSSGGRLDYGYTF.

The V call is TRBV20-1, the J call TRBJ2-7, with D unclear. V lost 5 bases and J 6 bases, leaving 11 bases between the germline ends. The CDR3 runs to 11 residues. The germline V gene has CDR1 DFQATT and CDR2 SNEGSKA (reference sequence). The CDR3 here is CSASKMIEQYF. CDR3 nucleotides: TGCAGTGCTTCGAAGATGATCGAGCAGTACTTC.

In this sample, this clonotype turned up many times. The chain is built from TRBV10-1 and TRBJ2-5; maybe TRBD2 (7 bases). V lost 0 bases and J lost 5, with 16 bases in between. CDR1 is WNHNN and CDR2 is SYGVQD in the germline V gene (reference sequence). The CDR3 totals 16 residues. The CDR3 reads CASSESGGGLRETQYF. Written as DNA, the CDR3 is TGCGCCAGCAGTGAGTCCGGCGGGGGCCTCCGGGAGACCCAGTACTTC.

This clonotype has more than one count but fewer than ten. The V gene is TRBV12-3 or TRBV12-4, the J gene TRBJ1-4; TRBD1 might be the D (5 bases). V lost 3 bases and J lost 4, with 18 bases in between. CDR3 length: 17 amino acids. CDR3 DNA sequence: TGTGCCAGCAGTTTCAATTCGGGGCCTCGGAATAATGAAAAACTGTTTTTT. It yields the protein CASSFNSGPRNNEKLFF.

Here the CDR3 DNA reads TGTGCCAGCAGTGAAGGGGCCGGGACAGGGGGCTATCAGCCCCAGCATTTT. Amino acid sequence: CASSEGAGTGGYQPQHF. The genes are TRBV6-1 and TRBJ1-5, with 12 bases identical to TRBD1. The CDR3 sequence is 17 residues long. The V gene's germline CDR1 is MNHNS and CDR2 SASEGT. V dropped 1 base and J dropped 5; count of bases not matched to a gene: 6.

This clonotype was seen at least ten times. V usage is TRBV11-2 and J usage is TRBJ2-1; D remains unclear. The CDR3 loop spans 15 amino acids. Germline assignment: CDR1 SGHAT and CDR2 FQNNGV. V lost 0 bases and J 5 bases, leaving 11 bases between the germline ends. The DNA for the CDR3 is TGTGCCAGCAGCTTAGATCACAGTCCCAACAATGAGCAGTTCTTC. Amino acids: CASSLDHSPNNEQFF.

This clonotype was recorded at least ten times. The rearrangement links TRBV18 to TRBJ2-4, with 8 bases identical to TRBD2. The J segment lost 10 bases and the V segment lost 6 bases, leaving 5 bases of the junction unmatched. Germline V gene sequence: CDR1 KGHSH, CDR2 LQKENI. This CDR3 has 12 residues. Here the CDR3 reads CASSLKRGIQYF. In DNA form, the CDR3 reads TGTGCCAGCTCCCTCAAGCGGGGGATTCAGTACTTC.

This clonotype was found many times. The chain is built from TRBV2 and TRBJ2-2; D is unresolved. Trimming took off 6 bases at V and 6 bases at J, with 8 bases between the two ends. The germline V gene has CDR1 SNHLY and CDR2 FYNNEI. CDR3 size: 12 residues. CDR3 residues: CASRGLAGELFF. CDR3 sequence (DNA): TGTGCCAGCAGAGGGTTAGCCGGGGAGCTGTTTTTT.

The rearrangement uses TRBV12-3 or TRBV12-4 and TRBJ2-7; TRBD1 aligns across 8 bases. After removal of 6 bases from V and 4 bases from J, the junction contained 5 bases not matched to a gene. The CDR3 runs to 13 residues. CDR3 sequence (DNA): TGTGCCAGCAGGACAGGGGTGTCGTACGAGCAGTACTTC. This gives the protein CASRTGVSYEQYF.

This clonotype showed up many times. This chain connects TRBV20-1 to TRBJ2-1, with 10 bases identical to TRBD2. This CDR3 region has 14 residues. V shed 6 bases, J shed 7 bases, and the junction held 9 bases outside the gene matches. Germline loops: CDR1 DFQATT, CDR2 SNEGSKA (reference sequence). CDR3 in DNA: TGCAGTGCCACAACTAGCGGGGTTAGGAATGAGCAGTTCTTC. Translated, it gives CSATTSGVRNEQFF.

This clonotype was seen repeatedly, ten times or more. The rearrangement links TRBV2 to TRBJ2-2; 10 bases are shared with TRBD2. Germline V gene sequence: CDR1 SNHLY, CDR2 FYNNEI. The CDR3 extends over 15 amino acids. V lost 2 bases, J lost 5 bases, and 2 bases stayed unmatched. The CDR3 protein is CASSESSGGTGELFF. As DNA, the CDR3 is TGTGCCAGCAGTGAATCTAGCGGGGGAACCGGGGAGCTGTTTTTT.

This clonotype was recorded at least ten times. The chain joins TRBV5-1 to TRBJ1-1; 9 bases agree with TRBD1. J was trimmed by 1 base and V by 4 bases; bases with no gene match: 5. Germline loops: CDR1 SGHRS, CDR2 YFSETQ. There are 15 residues in the CDR3. CDR3 in amino acids: CASSIAGQGNTEAFF. CDR3 DNA sequence: TGCGCCAGCAGCATCGCGGGACAGGGGAACACTGAAGCTTTCTTT. Combining the CDR3 with reference TRBV5-1 and TRBJ1-1 gives the whole variable domain KAGVTQTPRYLIKTRGQQVTLSCSPISGHRSVSWYQQTPGQGLQFLFEYFSETQRNKGNFPGRFSGRQFSNSRSEMNVSTLELGDSALYLCASSIAGQGNTEAFFGQGTRLTVV.

This clonotype was observed at least ten times. This chain joins TRBV11-3 and TRBJ1-1; no firm D call. Germline V gene sequence: CDR1 SGHNT, CDR2 YENEEA. The CDR3 is 15 residues long. Trimming stripped 8 bases from V and 3 bases from J, with 19 bases between. CDR3 in amino acids: CASSPTGGSDTEAFF. The CDR3 nucleotides are TGTGCCAGCTCGCCTACTGGAGGATCGGACACTGAAGCTTTCTTT. Full variable domain (outside the CDR3, taken from reference TRBV11-3 and TRBJ1-1): EAGVVQSPRYKIIEKKQPVAFWCNPISGHNTLYWYLQNLGQGPELLIRYENEEAVDDSQLPKDRFSAERLKGVDSTLKIQPAELGDSAVYLCASSPTGGSDTEAFFGQGTRLTVV.

This clonotype came up many times. This chain joins TRBV11-1 and TRBJ2-1; the D gene is possibly TRBD1 (6 bases). The ends were cut back, 1 base at V and 5 bases at J, with 12 bases in the middle. The length of the CDR3 is 15 residues. In germline, CDR1 is SGHAT, CDR2 FQDESV (reference sequence). The CDR3 DNA sequence: TGTGCCAGCAGCTTAGACCTGTACAGGGACAATGAGCAGTTCTTC. It yields the protein CASSLDLYRDNEQFF.